These 11 T cell receptor beta chains came from one sample sequenced in a study of CD8 T cells in ankylosing spondylitis. TCRdb itself ran the 5' RACE reads through MiXCR, one entry per CDR3 protein. The table has some 240,000 distinct CDR3 sequences, 18% seen once. Sequencing was performed on blood, either unsorted or a sorted T cell fraction (not recorded which). The receptor set was obtained from a male donor with ankylosing spondylitis or in good health (not recorded which).

This chain links TRBV6-4 with TRBJ1-5; the D gene is possibly TRBD1 (6 bases). Germline values: CDR1 MRHNA, CDR2 SNTAGT. The CDR3 consists of 16 residues. Trimming removed 6 bases at V and 0 bases at J, with 15 bases between. CDR3 sequence reads: CASRPEGVYSNQPQHF. The DNA of the CDR3 is TGTGCCAGCAGACCTGAGGGGGTATATAGCAATCAGCCCCAGCATTTT.

The V and J genes are TRBV4-1 and TRBJ2-1; D not resolved. This CDR3 has 11 amino acids. The V gene lost 3 bases and the J gene lost 7 bases, with 4 bases spanning the gap. Per the germline V gene, CDR1 is MGHRA and CDR2 is YSYEKL. CDR3 nucleotides: TGCGCCAGCAGCCAGATGAATGAGCAGTTCTTC. It encodes CASSQMNEQFF.

The genes are TRBV27 and TRBJ2-7; 9 positions agree with TRBD1. Germline V CDR1 and CDR2: MNHEY, SMNVEV (reference sequence). This CDR3 spans 15 amino acids. V lost 4 bases and J lost 3; bases outside the gene matches: 7. The CDR3 nucleotides read TGTGCCAGCAGTTCGGGACAGGGTAAAGGCTACGAGCAGTACTTC. Its protein product is CASSSGQGKGYEQYF.

This clonotype was seen only a few times. The chain links TRBV5-1 to TRBJ2-2, with a weak D call TRBD1 (5 bases). Trimming cost V 6 bases and J 2 bases, with 11 bases left between them. This CDR3 is built from 14 residues. Germline assignment: CDR1 SGHRS and CDR2 YFSETQ. For the CDR3, the DNA is TGCGCCAGCAAGGGGTCCACCAACACCGGGGAGCTGTTTTTT. Its translation: CASKGSTNTGELFF.

This clonotype was observed a handful of times. The chain has TRBV5-1 and TRBJ2-5; D perhaps matches TRBD1 (5 bases). The CDR3 has 15 residues. Germline V CDR1 and CDR2: SGHRS, YFSETQ. The V end lost 1 base, the J end lost 4 bases, and 14 bases lay between the germline ends. This chain's CDR3 is CASSLLAGSAETQYF. CDR3 coding DNA: TGCGCCAGCAGCTTGCTCGCAGGGTCGGCAGAGACCCAGTACTTC.

V gene TRBV18 combines with J gene TRBJ2-4; no firm D call. Per germline, CDR1 KGHSH and CDR2 LQKENI. With 4 bases removed from V and 8 bases from J, the gap between germline ends came to 15 bases. CDR3 length equals 14 residues. As DNA, the CDR3 is TGTGCCAGCTCACACCGACCAGGAGTTGACATTCAGTACTTC. Translated: CASSHRPGVDIQYF.

This clonotype was recorded many times. The chain carries TRBV6-9 and TRBJ2-7, with unresolved D. Trimming shortened V by 0 bases and J by 2 bases, and 11 bases separated the two germline ends. This CDR3 is 15 amino acids long. The germline V gene encodes CDR1 MNHGY and CDR2 SVAAGI. The CDR3 loop reads CASSYSNSYAYEQYF. CDR3 nucleotide sequence: TGTGCCAGCAGTTATTCAAACAGCTACGCCTACGAGCAGTACTTC.

This chain connects TRBV27 to TRBJ2-2, with 10 bases lining up with TRBD1. The CDR3 is 18 amino acids. Germline V gene sequence: CDR1 MNHEY, CDR2 SMNVEV (reference sequence). Losses at the gene ends were 5 bases for V and 2 bases for J; bases not matched to a gene: 11. CDR3 DNA: TGTGCCAGCAGTGCGCGGGACAGGGGCGTGGGTAACACCGGGGAGCTGTTTTTT. It translates to CASSARDRGVGNTGELFF.

V gene TRBV6-4 combines with J gene TRBJ1-3, with TRBD1 identical over 8 bases. CDR1 and CDR2 from the germline V gene are MRHNA and SNTAGT. The CDR3 runs 18 residues. V dropped 2 bases and J dropped 2; count of bases not matched to a gene: 11. CDR3 loop: CASSDGPGTGSAGNTIYF. CDR3 DNA: TGTGCCAGCAGTGACGGTCCCGGGACAGGTTCGGCTGGAAACACCATATATTTT.

This clonotype turned up a few times. This rearrangement joins TRBV15 to TRBJ2-1; D is undetermined. In germline, CDR1 is LNHNV, CDR2 YYDKDF (reference sequence). The CDR3 runs 12 residues. Trimming took 5 bases from V and 9 from J, leaving 11 bases between them. The chain's CDR3 is CATSGEVVEQFF. The CDR3 nucleotides are TGTGCCACCAGCGGCGAGGTAGTTGAGCAGTTCTTC.

The genes are TRBV6-1 and TRBJ1-1, with D maybe TRBD1 (5 bases). V dropped 6 bases and J dropped 0 bases, with 14 bases sitting between them. In germline, CDR1 is MNHNS, CDR2 SASEGT. This CDR3 has 15 amino acids. In DNA form, the CDR3 reads TGTGCCAGCAGCCTTTACAGGACTTTGAACACTGAAGCTTTCTTT. The encoded protein is CASSLYRTLNTEAFF.